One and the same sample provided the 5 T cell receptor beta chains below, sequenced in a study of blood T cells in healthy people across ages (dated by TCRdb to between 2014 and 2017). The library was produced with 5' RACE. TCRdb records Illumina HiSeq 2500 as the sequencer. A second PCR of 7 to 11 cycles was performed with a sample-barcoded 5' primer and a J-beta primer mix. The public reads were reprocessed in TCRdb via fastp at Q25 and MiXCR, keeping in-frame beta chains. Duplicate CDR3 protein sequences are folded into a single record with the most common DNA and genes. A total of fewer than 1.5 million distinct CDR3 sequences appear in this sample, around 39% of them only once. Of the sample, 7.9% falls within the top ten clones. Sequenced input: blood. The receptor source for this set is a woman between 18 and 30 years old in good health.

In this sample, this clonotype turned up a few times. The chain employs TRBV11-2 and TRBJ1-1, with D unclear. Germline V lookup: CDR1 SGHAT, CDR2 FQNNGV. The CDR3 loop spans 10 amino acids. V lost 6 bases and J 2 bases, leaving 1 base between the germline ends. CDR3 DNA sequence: TGTGCCAGCAGTAACACTGAAGCTTTCTTT. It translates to CASSNTEAFF.

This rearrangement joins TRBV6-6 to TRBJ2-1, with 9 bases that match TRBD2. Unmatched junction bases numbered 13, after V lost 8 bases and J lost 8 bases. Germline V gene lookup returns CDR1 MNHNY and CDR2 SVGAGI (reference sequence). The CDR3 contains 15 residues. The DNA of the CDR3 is TGTGCCAGCTTCAAGCGGGGGGCCATATCGGATGAGCAGTTCTTC. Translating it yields CASFKRGAISDEQFF.

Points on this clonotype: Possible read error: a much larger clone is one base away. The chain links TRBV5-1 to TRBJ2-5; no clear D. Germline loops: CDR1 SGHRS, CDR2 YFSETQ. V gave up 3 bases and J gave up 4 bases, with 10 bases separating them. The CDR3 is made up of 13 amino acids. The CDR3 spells CASSWVLGETQYF. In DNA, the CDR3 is TGCGCCAGCAGCTGGGTTCTTGGAGAGACCCAGTACTTC. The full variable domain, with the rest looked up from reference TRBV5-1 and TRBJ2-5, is KAGVTQTPRYLIKTRGQQVTLSCSPISGHRSVSWYQQTPGQGLQFLFEYFSETQRNKGNFPGRFSGRQFSNSRSEMNVSTLELGDSALYLCASSWVLGETQYFGPGTRLLVL.

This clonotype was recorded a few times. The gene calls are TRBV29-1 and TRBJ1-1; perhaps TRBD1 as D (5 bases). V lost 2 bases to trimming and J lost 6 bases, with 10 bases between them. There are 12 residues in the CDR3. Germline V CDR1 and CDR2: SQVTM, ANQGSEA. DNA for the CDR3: TGCAGCGTTGAACAGGGCGGCGCTGAAGCTTTCTTT. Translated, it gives CSVEQGGAEAFF.

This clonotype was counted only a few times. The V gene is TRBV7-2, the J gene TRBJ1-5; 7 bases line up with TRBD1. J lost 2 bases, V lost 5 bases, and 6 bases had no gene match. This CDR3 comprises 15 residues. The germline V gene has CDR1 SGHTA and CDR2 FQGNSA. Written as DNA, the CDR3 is TGTGCCAGCAGCCCATCGACAGGGCGCAATCAGCCCCAGCATTTT. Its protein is CASSPSTGRNQPQHF.